The source of this T cell receptor (beta chain) is a study of metastatic and nonmetastatic thyroid tumors. At the level of the study: The comparison covered peripheral blood and tumor or nodule tissue in malignant and benign thyroid patients.

Original analysis: A classifier of distant metastasis in papillary thyroid cancer was built from CDR3 differences (across clinicopathological groups). MiXCR was used by TCRdb to re-call the PCR reads. The V and J calls were determined by TCRdb, not by the authors. The sample has under 4,000 clones, around 22% seen once. Nobody among the patients had been given any treatment before thyroid surgery. In the case of this clone: Its cognate antigen is unknown.

The CDR3 is made up of 15 amino acids. Looked up from germline, CDR1 is MNHNS and CDR2 is SASEGT. V was clipped by 2 bases and J by 6 bases, with 16 bases between them. Whole-study results and caveats: A significant increase in TCR beta diversity was reportedly seen in malignant thyroid tumors relative to benign nodules, in blood and tumor.

Sample: tumor tissue. This TCR was recovered from a female donor with papillary thyroid cancer or a benign thyroid nodule (not recorded which). Some clones in this sample may be carry-over from other donors' samples. The V and J genes are TRBV6-1 and TRBJ1-2; D remains ambiguous. Here the CDR3 reads CASSESGGSFNGYTF. The CDR3 nucleotides are TGTGCCAGCAGTGAAAGTGGAGGAAGCTTTAATGGCTACACCTTC.